The clone carrying this T cell receptor (beta chain) was observed a single time. CDR1 is SGHVS, CDR2 FNYEAQ, per germline. The CDR3 runs 12 residues. The ends were cut back, 1 base at V and 4 bases at J, with 4 bases in the middle. This sample stems from a study of OX40 agonist ivuxolimab in advanced cancers. For the study at large: Patients achieving partial responses numbered three: one hepatocellular carcinoma case and two cutaneous melanoma cases.

Data came from immunoSEQ multiplex PCR; TCRdb stores just in-frame clones and leaves some out. The table has 9,500 to 15,000 clones, about 80% seen once; the top ten hold around 30%. The TCR sequence derives from an adult with an advanced solid tumor such as melanoma, head and neck, liver or kidney cancer. Sequencing was performed on CD4+ or CD8+ T cells sorted from blood, taken in a trial of the OX40 agonist ivuxolimab. V usage is TRBV7-6 and J usage is TRBJ1-2; D is undetermined. The CDR3 DNA reads as TGTGCCAGCAGCTTAGACTTCTATGGCTACACCTTC. Protein product: CASSLDFYGYTF.